This T cell receptor beta chain was sequenced for a study of blood T cell repertoires in COVID-19. The V gene lost 1 base and the J gene lost 4 bases, with 7 bases spanning the gap. Germline loops: CDR1 SGHAT, CDR2 FQDESV (reference sequence). The CDR3 covers 13 residues. In the original workflow: For nucleated cells, counts were estimated from reference gene primer amplification. Sequencing was performed with immunoSEQ multiplex PCR; in TCRdb, only in-frame clones are kept and a portion is missing. V and J calls and clone size are given by that table; D and trimming were obtained from the DNA. This table has fewer than 150,000 clones, around nine tenths appearing once.

The J gene is TRBJ1-1, the V gene TRBV11-1; D remains unclear. The source is a woman between 70 and 85 years old who had recovered from COVID-19. The sequencing sample was made of peripheral blood. The CDR3 nucleotides are TGTGCCAGCAGCTTAGACGGGTTCACTGAAGCTTTCTTT. Its protein product is CASSLDGFTEAFF.